The sequence of this T cell receptor (beta chain) was determined in a study of OX40 agonist ivuxolimab in advanced cancers. Across the whole study: Ivuxolimab, which patients received intravenously every 2 weeks, was dosed at 0.01 to 10 mg/kg. The group had a mean age of 60 years, ranged from about 20 to 79, and was 75% to 85% male. Study findings and constraints: At 0.1 to 3.0 mg/kg and by week 6, CD4+ and CD8+ T cells in the blood had expanded clonally.

The count of this clone is one. The target antigen is unknown. Only in-frame clones appear in the TCRdb table, and some are missing; sequencing was by immunoSEQ multiplex PCR. Among around 40,000 clones listed, roughly 86% were seen once. This CDR3 has 13 residues. Germline-derived CDR1 and CDR2 are WSHSY and SAAADI. V lost 3 bases to trimming and J lost 3 bases, with 8 bases between them. This material consisted of CD4+ or CD8+ T cells sorted from blood, taken in a trial of the OX40 agonist ivuxolimab. The TCR comes from an adult with an advanced solid tumor such as melanoma, head and neck, liver or kidney cancer. The chain is built from TRBV10-2 and TRBJ1-2; D remains unclear. The CDR3 sequence is CASSEGWYYGYTF. DNA of the CDR3: TGCGCCAGCAGTGAAGGGTGGTACTATGGCTACACCTTC.